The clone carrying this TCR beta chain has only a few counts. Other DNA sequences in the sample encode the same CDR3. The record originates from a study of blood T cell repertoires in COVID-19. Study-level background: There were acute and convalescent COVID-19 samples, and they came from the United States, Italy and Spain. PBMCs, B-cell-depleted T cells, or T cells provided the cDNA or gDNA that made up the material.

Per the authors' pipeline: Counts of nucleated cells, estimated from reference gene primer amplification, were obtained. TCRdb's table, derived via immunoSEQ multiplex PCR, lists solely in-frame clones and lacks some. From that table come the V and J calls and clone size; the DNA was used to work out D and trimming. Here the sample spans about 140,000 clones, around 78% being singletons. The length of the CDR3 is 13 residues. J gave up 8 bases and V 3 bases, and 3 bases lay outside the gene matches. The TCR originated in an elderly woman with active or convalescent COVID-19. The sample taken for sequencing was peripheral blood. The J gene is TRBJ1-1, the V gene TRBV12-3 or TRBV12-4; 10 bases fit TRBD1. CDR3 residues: CASSFGTGAEAFF. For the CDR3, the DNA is TGTGCCAGCAGTTTCGGGACAGGGGCCGAAGCTTTCTTT.